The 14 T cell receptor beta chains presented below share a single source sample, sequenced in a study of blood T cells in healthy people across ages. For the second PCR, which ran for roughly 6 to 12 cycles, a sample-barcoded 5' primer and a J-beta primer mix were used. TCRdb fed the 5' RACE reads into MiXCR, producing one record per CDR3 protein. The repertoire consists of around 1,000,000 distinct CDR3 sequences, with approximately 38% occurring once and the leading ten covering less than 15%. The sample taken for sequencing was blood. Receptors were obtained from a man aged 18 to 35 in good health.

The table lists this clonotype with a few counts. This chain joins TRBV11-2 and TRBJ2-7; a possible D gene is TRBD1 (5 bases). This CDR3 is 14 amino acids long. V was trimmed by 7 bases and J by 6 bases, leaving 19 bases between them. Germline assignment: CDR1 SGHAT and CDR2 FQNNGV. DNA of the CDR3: TGTGCCAGCACCCCTATTAACAGGCCTACCGAGCAGTACTTC. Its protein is CASTPINRPTEQYF.

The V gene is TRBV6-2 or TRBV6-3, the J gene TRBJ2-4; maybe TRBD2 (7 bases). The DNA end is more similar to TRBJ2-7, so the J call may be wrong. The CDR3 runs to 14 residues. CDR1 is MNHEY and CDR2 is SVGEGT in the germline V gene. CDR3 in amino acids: CASSYRGAVGEQYF. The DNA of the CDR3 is TGTGCCAGCAGTTATCGGGGGGCGGTCGGCGAGCAGTACTTC.

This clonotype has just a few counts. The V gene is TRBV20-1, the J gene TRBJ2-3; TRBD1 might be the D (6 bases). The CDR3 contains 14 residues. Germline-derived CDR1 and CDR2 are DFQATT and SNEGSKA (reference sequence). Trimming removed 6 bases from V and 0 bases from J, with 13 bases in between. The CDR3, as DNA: TGCAGTGCCGACACAGGGTACAGCACAGATACGCAGTATTTT. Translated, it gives CSADTGYSTDTQYF.

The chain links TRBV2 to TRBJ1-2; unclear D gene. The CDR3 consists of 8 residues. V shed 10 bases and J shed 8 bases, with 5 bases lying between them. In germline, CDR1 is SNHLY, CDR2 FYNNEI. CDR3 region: CATGGYTF. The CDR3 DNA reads TGTGCCACGGGGGGCTACACCTTC.

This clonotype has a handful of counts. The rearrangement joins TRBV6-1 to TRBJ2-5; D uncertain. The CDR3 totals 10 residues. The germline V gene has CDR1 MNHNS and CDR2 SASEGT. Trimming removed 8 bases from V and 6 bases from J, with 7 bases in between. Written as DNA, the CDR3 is TGTGCCAGCCGGAGAAAGACCCAGTACTTC. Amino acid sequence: CASRRKTQYF.

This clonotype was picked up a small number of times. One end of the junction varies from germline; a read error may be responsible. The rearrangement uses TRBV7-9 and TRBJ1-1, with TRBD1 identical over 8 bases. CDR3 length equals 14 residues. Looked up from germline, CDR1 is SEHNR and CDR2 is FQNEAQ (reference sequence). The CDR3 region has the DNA TGTGCCAGCAGCGTAGCTGACAGGGGCACTGAAGCTTTCTTT. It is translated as CASSVADRGTEAFF.

CDR3 in DNA: TGTGCCAGCTACCCCGGGACTACCCTTATGGATGAGCAGTTCTTC. Amino acids: CASYPGTTLMDEQFF. The chain couples TRBV2 to TRBJ2-1; TRBD2 agrees at 7 bases. The V and J ends lost 8 bases and 8 bases, in that order; junction bases with no gene match: 15. There are 15 residues in the CDR3. The germline V gene has CDR1 SNHLY and CDR2 FYNNEI.

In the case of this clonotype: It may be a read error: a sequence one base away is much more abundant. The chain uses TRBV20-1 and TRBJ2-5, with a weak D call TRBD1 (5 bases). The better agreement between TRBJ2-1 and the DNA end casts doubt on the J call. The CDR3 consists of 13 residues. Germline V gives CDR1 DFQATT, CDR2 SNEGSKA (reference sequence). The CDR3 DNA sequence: TGCAGTGCTGACGACAGTGACCAAGAGACCCAGTTCTTC. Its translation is CSADDSDQETQFF.

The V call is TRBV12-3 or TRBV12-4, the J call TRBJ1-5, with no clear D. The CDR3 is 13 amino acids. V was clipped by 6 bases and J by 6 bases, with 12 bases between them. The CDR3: CASSRSIGQPQHF. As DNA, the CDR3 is TGTGCCAGCAGCAGAAGTATAGGTCAGCCCCAGCATTTT.

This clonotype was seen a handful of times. In nucleotides, the CDR3 is TGTGCCAGCAGCCTTCGACTCAGGGATGAGCAGTTCTTC. Translation gives CASSLRLRDEQFF. The V gene is TRBV7-2, the J gene TRBJ2-1; a weak D match, TRBD1 (5 bases). The CDR3 runs to 13 residues. Trimming removed 5 bases from V and 8 bases from J, with 13 bases in between. Per the germline V gene, CDR1 is SGHTA and CDR2 is FQGNSA. The full variable domain, in which reference TRBV7-2 and TRBJ2-1 provide the parts outside the CDR3, is GAGVSQSPSNKVTEKGKDVELRCDPISGHTALYWYRQSLGQGLEFLIYFQGNSAPDKSGLPSDRFSAERTGGSVSTLTIQRTQQEDSAVYLCASSLRLRDEQFFGPGTRLTVL.

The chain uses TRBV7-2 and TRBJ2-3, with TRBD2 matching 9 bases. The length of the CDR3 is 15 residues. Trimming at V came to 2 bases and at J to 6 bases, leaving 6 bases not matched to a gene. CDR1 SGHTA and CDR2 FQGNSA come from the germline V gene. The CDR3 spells CASSLRRGGGDTQYF. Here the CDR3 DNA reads TGTGCCAGCAGCTTACGGCGGGGGGGCGGGGATACGCAGTATTTT.

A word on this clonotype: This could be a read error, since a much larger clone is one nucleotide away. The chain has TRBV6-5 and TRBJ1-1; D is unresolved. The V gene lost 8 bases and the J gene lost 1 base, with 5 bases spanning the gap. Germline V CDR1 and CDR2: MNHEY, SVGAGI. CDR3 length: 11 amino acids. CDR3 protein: CASWTNTEAFF. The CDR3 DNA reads TGTGCCAGCTGGACGAACACTGAAGCTTTCTTT.

For the CDR3, the DNA is TGCGCCAGCAGCTGGTCAACAGGGGACACTGAAGCTTTCTTT. Translating gives CASSWSTGDTEAFF. This chain connects TRBV5-1 to TRBJ1-1; TRBD1 agrees at 7 bases. In germline, CDR1 is SGHRS, CDR2 YFSETQ. V lost 3 bases and J lost 3; bases outside the gene matches: 5. CDR3 length: 14 residues.

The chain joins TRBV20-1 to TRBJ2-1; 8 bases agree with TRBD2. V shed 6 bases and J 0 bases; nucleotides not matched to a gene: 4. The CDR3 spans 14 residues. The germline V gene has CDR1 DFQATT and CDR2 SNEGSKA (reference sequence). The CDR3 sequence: CSASTSGSYNEQFF. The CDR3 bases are TGCAGTGCAAGTACTAGCGGCTCCTACAATGAGCAGTTCTTC.